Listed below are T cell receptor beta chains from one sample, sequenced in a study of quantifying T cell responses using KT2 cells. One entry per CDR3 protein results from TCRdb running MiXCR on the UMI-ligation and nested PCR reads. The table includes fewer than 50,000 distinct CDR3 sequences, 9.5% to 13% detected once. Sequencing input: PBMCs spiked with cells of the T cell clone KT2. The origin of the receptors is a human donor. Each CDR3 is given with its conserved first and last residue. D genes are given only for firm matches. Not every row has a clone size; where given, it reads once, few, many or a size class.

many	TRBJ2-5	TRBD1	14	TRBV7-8	CASSLRGLKETQYF	TGTGCCAGCAGCTTAAGGGGGCTGAAAGAGACCCAGTACTTC
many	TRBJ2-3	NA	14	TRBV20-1	CSALVGASKDTQYF	TGCAGTGCCCTGGTAGGGGCCTCAAAAGATACGCAGTATTTT
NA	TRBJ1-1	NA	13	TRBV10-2	CASSESVGTEAFF	TGCGCCAGCAGTGAGTCAGTGGGCACTGAAGCTTTCTTT
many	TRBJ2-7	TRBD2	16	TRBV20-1	CSAPPSATSGSYEQYF	TGCAGTGCCCCACCTAGCGCCACTAGCGGGTCGTACGAGCAGTACTTC
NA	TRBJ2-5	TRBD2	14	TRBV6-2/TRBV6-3	CASSPPGLEETQYF	TGTGCCAGCAGTCCCCCAGGACTAGAAGAGACCCAGTACTTC
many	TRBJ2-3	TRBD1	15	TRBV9	CASSPVPGQADTQYF	TGTGCCAGCAGCCCGGTCCCGGGACAGGCAGATACGCAGTATTTT
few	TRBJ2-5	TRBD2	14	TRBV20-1	CSALPGLGQETQYF	TGCAGTGCTCTGCCGGGACTAGGCCAAGAGACCCAGTACTTC
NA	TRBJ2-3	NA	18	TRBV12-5	CASGLVKTGAASTDTQYF	TGTGCTAGTGGTTTGGTCAAGACTGGCGCAGCTAGCACAGATACGCAGTATTTT
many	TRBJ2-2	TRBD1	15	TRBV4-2	CASSQGTGNTGELFF	TGTGCCAGCAGCCAAGGGACAGGGAACACCGGGGAGCTGTTTTTT
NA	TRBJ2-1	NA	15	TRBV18	CASSPGLGGYNEQFF	TGTGCCAGCTCACCCGGACTAGGGGGGTACAATGAGCAGTTCTTC
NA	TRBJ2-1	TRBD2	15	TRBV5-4	CASLGTSGAYNEQFF	TGCGCCAGCCTTGGGACTAGCGGGGCCTACAATGAGCAGTTCTTC
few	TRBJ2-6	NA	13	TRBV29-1	CSAQPQGANVLTF	TGCAGCGCACAACCCCAGGGGGCCAACGTCCTGACTTTC
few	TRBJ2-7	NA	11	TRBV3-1	CASSQAYEQYF	TGTGCCAGCAGCCAAGCCTACGAGCAGTACTTC
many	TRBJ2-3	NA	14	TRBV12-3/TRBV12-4	CASSKQGLTDTQYF	TGTGCCAGCAGTAAACAGGGCCTCACAGATACGCAGTATTTT
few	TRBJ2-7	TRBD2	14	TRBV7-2	CASSTGTISYEQYF	TGTGCCAGTTCCACGGGGACTATCTCCTACGAGCAGTACTTC